Shown below are 10 T cell receptor beta chains from a single sample sequenced in a study of T cell changes during pregnancy in multiple sclerosis. TCRdb's copy holds only in-frame clones and misses some; the assay was immunoSEQ multiplex PCR. The sample has about 110,000 clones, roughly 90% seen once. This specimen was peripheral blood, taken after pregnancy. All receptors derive from a female donor with multiple sclerosis, enrolled in a pregnancy study.

The chain is built from TRBV5-6 and TRBJ2-7; no firm D call. Trimming took 0 bases from V and 2 from J, leaving 12 bases between them. Germline values: CDR1 SGHDT, CDR2 YYEEEE. The CDR3 contains 15 residues. The CDR3 DNA follows: TGTGCCAGCAGCTTGGGGCGGAAACTAACCTACGAGCAGTACTTC. Residues: CASSLGRKLTYEQYF.

This chain uses TRBV7-8 with TRBJ2-2; D not certain. The CDR3 length is 12 residues. CDR1 is SGHVS and CDR2 is FQNEAQ in the germline V gene. The germline V and J ends were trimmed by 3 bases and 6 bases, with 5 bases remaining between them. CDR3 bases: TGTGCCAGCAGCTTTATTCCCGGGGAGCTGTTTTTT. Translation gives CASSFIPGELFF.

The chain recombines TRBV19 with TRBJ2-1; possibly TRBD2 for D (6 bases). The CDR3 is made up of 14 amino acids. Trimming shortened V by 6 bases and J by 0 bases, and 9 bases separated the two germline ends. CDR1 and CDR2 (germline): LNHDA, SQIVND (reference sequence). CDR3 sequence reads: CASRTGDSYNEQFF. The DNA for the CDR3 is TGTGCCAGTAGGACGGGAGACTCCTACAATGAGCAGTTCTTC.

The chain is built from TRBV5-1 and TRBJ2-5; D is possibly TRBD1 (6 bases). Germline V gene data show CDR1 as SGHRS and CDR2 as YFSETQ. The CDR3 is made up of 15 amino acids. Between the trimmed V and J ends, which lost 2 bases and 1 base, there was a span of 12 bases. CDR3 sequence: CASSLEQGAQETQYF. DNA for the CDR3: TGCGCCAGCAGCTTAGAACAGGGTGCCCAAGAGACCCAGTACTTC.

The chain employs TRBV28 and TRBJ2-7, with 9 bases identical to TRBD1. The germline CDR1 and CDR2 sequences are MDHEN and SYDVKM. The CDR3 consists of 15 residues. Trimming at V came to 7 bases and at J to 7 bases, leaving 14 bases not matched to a gene. CDR3 in amino acids: CASTLGTGLWLEQYF. CDR3 in DNA: TGTGCCAGCACCCTGGGGACAGGGCTTTGGTTAGAGCAGTACTTC.

The V call is TRBV7-9, the J call TRBJ2-7, with D tentatively TRBD1 (5 bases). Trimming removed 1 base at V and 2 bases at J, with 9 bases between. The CDR3 spans 14 residues. Germline CDR1 reads SEHNR; CDR2 reads FQNEAQ (reference sequence). CDR3 loop: CASSLEVGAYEQYF. The CDR3 nucleotides read TGTGCCAGCAGCTTAGAGGTAGGGGCCTACGAGCAGTACTTC.

This chain uses TRBV5-1 with TRBJ1-1, with 7 bases fitting TRBD1. Germline CDR1 is SGHRS and CDR2 is YFSETQ. With V trimmed by 0 bases and J by 6 bases, 14 bases remained unmatched. The CDR3 is 17 residues long. The CDR3 sequence: CASSLEAGGPQEAEAFF. CDR3 DNA sequence: TGCGCCAGCAGCTTGGAGGCAGGGGGACCCCAGGAGGCTGAAGCTTTCTTT.

The gene calls are TRBV27 and TRBJ1-1; possibly TRBD1 for D (6 bases). The CDR3 extends over 13 amino acids. Germline-derived CDR1 and CDR2 are MNHEY and SMNVEV (reference sequence). The ends were cut back, 0 bases at V and 11 bases at J, with 13 bases in the middle. As DNA, the CDR3 is TGTGCCAGCAGTTTATCGGCAGGGGCGGAGGCTTTCTTT. Translation: CASSLSAGAEAFF.

The genes are TRBV5-1 and TRBJ1-1, with D possibly matching TRBD1 (5 bases). Per the germline V gene, CDR1 is SGHRS and CDR2 is YFSETQ. This CDR3 has 12 residues. Trimming cost V 7 bases and J 5 bases, with 12 bases left between them. CDR3 residues: CASGWGGTEAFF. The CDR3 bases are TGCGCCAGCGGTTGGGGGGGGACTGAAGCTTTCTTT. The entire variable domain, with the rest obtained from reference TRBV5-1 and TRBJ1-1, is as follows: KAGVTQTPRYLIKTRGQQVTLSCSPISGHRSVSWYQQTPGQGLQFLFEYFSETQRNKGNFPGRFSGRQFSNSRSEMNVSTLELGDSALYLCASGWGGTEAFFGQGTRLTVV.

The J gene is TRBJ1-5, the V gene TRBV28; possibly TRBD1 for D (6 bases). Germline loops: CDR1 MDHEN, CDR2 SYDVKM. The CDR3 length is 16 residues. The V gene lost 3 bases and the J gene lost 4 bases, with 16 bases spanning the gap. CDR3 nucleotides: TGTGCCAGCAGTTTTAGGGGGGAGGGGAGAAATCAGCCCCAGCATTTT. Amino acid sequence: CASSFRGEGRNQPQHF. Filled out from reference TRBV28 and TRBJ1-5, the complete variable domain reads DVKVTQSSRYLVKRTGEKVFLECVQDMDHENMFWYRQDPGLGLRLIYFSYDVKMKEKGDIPEGYSVSREKKERFSLILESASTNQTSMYLCASSFRGEGRNQPQHFGDGTRLSIL.